Below, one T cell receptor (beta chain) is given with its context. This sample is part of a study of shared clonotypes between healthy human individuals. The length of the CDR3 is 14 residues. Between the trimmed V and J ends, which lost 2 bases and 4 bases, there was a span of 8 bases. The germline gives CDR1 MDHEN, CDR2 SYDVKM. There were only Caucasian adults among the donors, and all lived in Nashville, Tennessee. Only in-frame clones appear in the TCRdb table, and some are missing; sequencing was by immunoSEQ multiplex PCR. The sample has fewer than 1.8 million clones, approximately 98.5% seen once.

The origin of this receptor is a man aged 25-40 years in good health. The sample comprised naive CD4+ T cells sorted from blood. Subset indicated: CD45RA+ positively selected. This sequence joins TRBV28 and TRBJ1-4, with D maybe TRBD1 (5 bases). CDR3 sequence reads: CASSLPTVNEKLFF. The CDR3 coding sequence is TGTGCCAGCAGTTTACCGACAGTTAATGAAAAACTGTTTTTT.